These 11 T cell receptor beta chains came from one sample sequenced in a study of monozygotic twins with inflammatory bowel disease. TCRdb reworked the 5' RACE reads into one entry per CDR3 protein, no DNA. Its clone listing holds about 300,000 distinct CDR3 sequences. Sequenced input: blood. These receptors all come from a human donor with ulcerative colitis or Crohn's disease, or a healthy co-twin of an affected twin (not recorded which).

This chain joins TRBV5-5 and TRBJ2-5; the TCRdb D gene call, TRBD1, has no DNA to confirm it. This CDR3 contains 15 residues. Germline CDR1 is SGHKS and CDR2 is YYEKEE (reference sequence). CDR3 protein: CAAFGTGGYQETQYF.

V gene TRBV12-3 or TRBV12-4 combines with J gene TRBJ1-2; the TCRdb call, TRBD1, lacks DNA for checking. This CDR3 has 14 amino acids. This CDR3 is CASSFLSTTHGYTF.

The rearrangement uses TRBV19 and TRBJ2-4; TCRdb calls TRBD1, which cannot be checked without DNA. CDR3 length equals 14 residues. Germline V gene lookup returns CDR1 LNHDA and CDR2 SQIVND (reference sequence). CDR3 sequence: CASTKRGGENIQYF.

V usage is TRBV12-3 or TRBV12-4 and J usage is TRBJ1-2; as DNA is missing, the TRBD1 call by TCRdb cannot be tested. CDR3 size: 11 residues. The CDR3 sequence: CATRGSSGYTF.

The CDR3 protein is CASSPDRDNAGELFF. V gene TRBV10-1 combines with J gene TRBJ2-2; TCRdb picks TRBD1, but there is no DNA to check that call. Germline lookup yields CDR1 WNHNN and CDR2 SYGVQD (reference sequence). The CDR3 has 15 residues.

The V and J genes are TRBV12-3 or TRBV12-4 and TRBJ2-2. The CDR3 loop spans 13 amino acids. CDR3 residues: CASSSRRFGELFF.

The chain combines TRBV20-1 with TRBJ2-1; TCRdb designates TRBD1, a call that cannot be tested without DNA. This CDR3 is built from 11 residues. The germline V gene has CDR1 DFQATT and CDR2 SNEGSKA (reference sequence). This CDR3 is CSARQGLGQFF.

The genes are TRBV19 and TRBJ1-4; the TRBD1 assignment by TCRdb is unverifiable without DNA. Germline values: CDR1 LNHDA, CDR2 SQIVND (reference sequence). This CDR3 region has 14 residues. The CDR3 sequence is CASSRTGTGEKLFF.

The rearrangement links TRBV10-3 to TRBJ2-5; without DNA, the TCRdb call of TRBD1 cannot be checked. Per germline, CDR1 ENHRY and CDR2 SYGVKD. The CDR3 loop spans 15 amino acids. The CDR3 loop is CAISEGQGARETQYF.

This chain links TRBV18 with TRBJ1-1. This CDR3 has 13 amino acids. CDR1 and CDR2 from the germline V gene are KGHSH and LQKENI. This CDR3 is CAASGEGKSEAFF.

The chain employs TRBV5-1 and TRBJ1-5. This CDR3 region has 12 residues. Germline V gene sequence: CDR1 SGHRS, CDR2 YFSETQ. The CDR3 region is CASSLDGQPQHF.